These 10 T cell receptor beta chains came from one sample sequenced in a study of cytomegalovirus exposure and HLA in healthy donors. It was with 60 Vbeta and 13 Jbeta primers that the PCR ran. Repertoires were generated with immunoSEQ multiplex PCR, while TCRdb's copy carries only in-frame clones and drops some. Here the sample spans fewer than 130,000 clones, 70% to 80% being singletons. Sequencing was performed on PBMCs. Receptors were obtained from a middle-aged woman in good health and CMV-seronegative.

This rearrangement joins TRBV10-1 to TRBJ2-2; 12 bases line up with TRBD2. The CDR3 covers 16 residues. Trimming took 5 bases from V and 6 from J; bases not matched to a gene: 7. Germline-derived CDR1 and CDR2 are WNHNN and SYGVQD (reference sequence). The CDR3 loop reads CASSNRLAGVSGELFF. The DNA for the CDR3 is TGCGCCAGCAGTAACCGACTAGCGGGAGTGTCCGGGGAGCTGTTTTTT.

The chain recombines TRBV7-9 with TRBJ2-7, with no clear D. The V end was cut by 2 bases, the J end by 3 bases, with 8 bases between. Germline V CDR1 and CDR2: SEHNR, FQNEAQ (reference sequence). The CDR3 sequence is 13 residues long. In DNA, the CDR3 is TGTGCCAGCAGCTTAACTAACTTCTACGAGCAGTACTTC. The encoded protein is CASSLTNFYEQYF. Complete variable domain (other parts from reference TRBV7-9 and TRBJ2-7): DTGVSQNPRHKITKRGQNVTFRCDPISEHNRLYWYRQTLGQGPEFLTYFQNEAQLEKSRLLSDRFSAERPKGSFSTLEIQRTEQGDSAMYLCASSLTNFYEQYFGPGTRLTVT.

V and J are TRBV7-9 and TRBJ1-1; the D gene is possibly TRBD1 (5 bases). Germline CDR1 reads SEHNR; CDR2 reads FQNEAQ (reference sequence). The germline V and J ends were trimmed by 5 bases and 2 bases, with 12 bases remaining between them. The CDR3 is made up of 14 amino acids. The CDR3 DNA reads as TGTGCCAGCAGCATAAGGGGCGTTAACACTGAAGCTTTCTTT. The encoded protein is CASSIRGVNTEAFF. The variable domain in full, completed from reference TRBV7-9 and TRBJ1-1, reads DTGVSQNPRHKITKRGQNVTFRCDPISEHNRLYWYRQTLGQGPEFLTYFQNEAQLEKSRLLSDRFSAERPKGSFSTLEIQRTEQGDSAMYLCASSIRGVNTEAFFGQGTRLTVV.

CDR3 sequence (DNA): TGTGCCAGCAGCTTCGGCAACAGGGGAGGGAACACTGAAGCTTTCTTT. The encoded protein is CASSFGNRGGNTEAFF. The chain carries TRBV11-2 and TRBJ1-1; 7 bases are shared with TRBD1. Per germline, CDR1 SGHAT and CDR2 FQNNGV. With 3 bases clipped from V and 1 base from J, the junction kept 8 bases outside the gene matches. The CDR3 has 16 residues.

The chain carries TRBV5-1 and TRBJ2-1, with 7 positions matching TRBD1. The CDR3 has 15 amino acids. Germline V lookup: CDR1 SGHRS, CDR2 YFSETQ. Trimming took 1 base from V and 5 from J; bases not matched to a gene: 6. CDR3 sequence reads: CASSLLLDRDNEQFF. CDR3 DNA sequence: TGCGCCAGCAGCTTGTTACTTGACAGGGACAATGAGCAGTTCTTC. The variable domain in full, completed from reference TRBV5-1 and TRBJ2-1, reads KAGVTQTPRYLIKTRGQQVTLSCSPISGHRSVSWYQQTPGQGLQFLFEYFSETQRNKGNFPGRFSGRQFSNSRSEMNVSTLELGDSALYLCASSLLLDRDNEQFFGPGTRLTVL.

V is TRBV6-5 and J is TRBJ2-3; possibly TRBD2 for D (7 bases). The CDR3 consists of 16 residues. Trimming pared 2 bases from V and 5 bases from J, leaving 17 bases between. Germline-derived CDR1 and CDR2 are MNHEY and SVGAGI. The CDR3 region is CASSYLSRGREDTQYF. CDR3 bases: TGTGCCAGCAGTTACCTATCGCGGGGGCGAGAAGATACGCAGTATTTT.

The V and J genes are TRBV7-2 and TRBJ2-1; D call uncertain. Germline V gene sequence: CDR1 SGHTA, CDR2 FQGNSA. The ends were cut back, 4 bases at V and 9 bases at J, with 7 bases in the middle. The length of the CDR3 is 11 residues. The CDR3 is CASSSRFEQFF. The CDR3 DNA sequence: TGTGCCAGCAGCTCCCGGTTTGAGCAGTTCTTC.

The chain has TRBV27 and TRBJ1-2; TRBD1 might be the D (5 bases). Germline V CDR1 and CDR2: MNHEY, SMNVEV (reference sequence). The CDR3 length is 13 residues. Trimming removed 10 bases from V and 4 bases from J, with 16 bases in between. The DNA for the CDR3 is TGTGCCACCCGACCCGGGGGAGCCTATGGCTACACCTTC. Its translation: CATRPGGAYGYTF.

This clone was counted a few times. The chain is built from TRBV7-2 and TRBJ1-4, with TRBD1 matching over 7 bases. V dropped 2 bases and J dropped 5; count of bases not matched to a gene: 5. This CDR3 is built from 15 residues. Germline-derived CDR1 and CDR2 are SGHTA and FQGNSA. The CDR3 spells CASSLNPGQNEKLFF. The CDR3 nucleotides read TGTGCCAGCAGCTTAAACCCGGGACAGAATGAAAAACTGTTTTTT. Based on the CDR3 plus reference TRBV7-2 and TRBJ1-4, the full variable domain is GAGVSQSPSNKVTEKGKDVELRCDPISGHTALYWYRQSLGQGLEFLIYFQGNSAPDKSGLPSDRFSAERTGGSVSTLTIQRTQQEDSAVYLCASSLNPGQNEKLFFGSGTQLSVL.

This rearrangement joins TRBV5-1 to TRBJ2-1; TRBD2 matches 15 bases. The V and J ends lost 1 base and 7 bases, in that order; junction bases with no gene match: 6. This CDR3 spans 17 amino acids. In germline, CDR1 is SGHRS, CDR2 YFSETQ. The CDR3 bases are TGCGCCAGCAGCTTGCCCGGACTAGCGGGGGGGCCGAATGAGCAGTTCTTC. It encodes CASSLPGLAGGPNEQFF.